This TCR beta chain was observed in a study of T cell repertoires in cytomegalovirus infection. The wider study: Indications came from public TCR beta signatures; they pointed to CMV infection and to a matching HLA type. Whole-study findings and limits: Based on cumulative public TCR beta family frequency, carriers of CMV plus the relevant HLA were identified. There were HLA-C-restricted CMV-specific TCR beta clonotypes dominating the ex vivo response.

Concerning this clonotype itself: Its antigen is not identified.

V was shortened by 0 bases and J by 3 bases, with 9 bases between the two germline ends. This CDR3 has 14 residues. Each CDR3 protein gets one entry after TCRdb re-called the reads with MiXCR. The data contain hundreds of thousands of distinct CDR3 sequences, roughly 33% of them singletons. Here the sequenced sample was cultured PBMCs, taken from culture after CMV antigen stimulation. The TCR was taken from a human donor in good health (CMV status not recorded). Some clones in this sample may be carry-over from other donors' samples. The rearrangement links TRBV12-3 or TRBV12-4 to TRBJ2-7; D remains ambiguous. The CDR3 here is CASSLAGRDYEQYF. The CDR3 DNA follows: TGTGCCAGCAGTTTAGCGGGAAGGGACTACGAGCAGTACTTC.